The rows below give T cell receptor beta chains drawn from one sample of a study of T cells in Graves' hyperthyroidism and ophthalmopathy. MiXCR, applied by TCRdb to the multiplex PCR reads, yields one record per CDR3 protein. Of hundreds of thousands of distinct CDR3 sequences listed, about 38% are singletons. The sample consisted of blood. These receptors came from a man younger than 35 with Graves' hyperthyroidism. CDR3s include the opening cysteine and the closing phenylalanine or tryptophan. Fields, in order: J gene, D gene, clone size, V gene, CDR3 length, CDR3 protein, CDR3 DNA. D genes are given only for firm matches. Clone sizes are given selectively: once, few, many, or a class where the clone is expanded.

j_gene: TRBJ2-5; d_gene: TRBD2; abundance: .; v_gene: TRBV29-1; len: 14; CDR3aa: CSAMTAGRRETQYF; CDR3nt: TGCAGCGCAATGACAGCGGGAAGGAGGGAGACCCAGTACTTC
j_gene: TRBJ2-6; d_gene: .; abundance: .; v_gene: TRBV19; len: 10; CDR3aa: CASINDVLTF; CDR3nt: TGTGCCAGTATCAACGACGTCCTGACTTTC
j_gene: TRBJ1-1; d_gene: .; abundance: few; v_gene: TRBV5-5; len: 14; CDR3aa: CASSLIGDNREAFF; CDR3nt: TGTGCCAGCAGCTTGATAGGTGATAACAGGGAGGCTTTCTTT
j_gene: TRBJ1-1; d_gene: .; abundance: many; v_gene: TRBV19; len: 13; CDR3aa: CASSPDPNTEAFF; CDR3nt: TGTGCCAGTAGTCCTGACCCGAACACTGAAGCTTTCTTT
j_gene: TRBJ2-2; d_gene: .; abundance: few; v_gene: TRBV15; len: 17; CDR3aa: CATSRGGSGRRTGELFF; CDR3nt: TGTGCCACCAGCAGAGGAGGGTCGGGCAGGAGAACCGGGGAGCTGTTTTTT
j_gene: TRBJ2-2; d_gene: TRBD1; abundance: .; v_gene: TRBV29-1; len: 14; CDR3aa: CSGQRTGGAGELFF; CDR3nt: TGCAGCGGCCAAAGGACAGGGGGTGCCGGGGAGCTGTTTTTT
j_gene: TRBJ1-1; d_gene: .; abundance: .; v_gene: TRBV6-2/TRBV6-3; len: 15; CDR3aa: CASSYSVRLNTEAFF; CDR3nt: TGTGCCAGCAGTTACTCGGTACGGTTGAACACTGAAGCTTTCTTT
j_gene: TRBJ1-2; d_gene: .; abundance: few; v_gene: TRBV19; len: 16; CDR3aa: CASSSGFWAINYGYTF; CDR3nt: TGTGCCAGTAGTAGTGGCTTCTGGGCAATCAACTATGGCTACACCTTC
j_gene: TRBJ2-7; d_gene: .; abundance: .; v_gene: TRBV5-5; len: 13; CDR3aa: CASSVSPYYEQYF; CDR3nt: TGTGCCAGCAGCGTATCCCCCTACTACGAGCAGTACTTC
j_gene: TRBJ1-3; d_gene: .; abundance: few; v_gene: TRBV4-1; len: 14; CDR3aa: CASSQVGQGNTIYF; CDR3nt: TGCGCCAGCAGCCAAGTCGGTCAAGGAAACACCATATATTTT